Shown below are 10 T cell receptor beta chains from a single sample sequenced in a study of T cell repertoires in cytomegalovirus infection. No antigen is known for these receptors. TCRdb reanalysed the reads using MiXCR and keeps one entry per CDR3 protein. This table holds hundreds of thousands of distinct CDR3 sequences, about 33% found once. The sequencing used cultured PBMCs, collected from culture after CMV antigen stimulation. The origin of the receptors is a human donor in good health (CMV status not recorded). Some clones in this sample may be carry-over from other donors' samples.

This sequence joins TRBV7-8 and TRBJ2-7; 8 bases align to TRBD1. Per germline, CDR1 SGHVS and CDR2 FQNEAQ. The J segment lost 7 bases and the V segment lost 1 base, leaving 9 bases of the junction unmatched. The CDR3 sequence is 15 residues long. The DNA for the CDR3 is TGTGCCAGCAGCTTAGTTCAGGGGGCAATGGGAGAGCAGTACTTC. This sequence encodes CASSLVQGAMGEQYF.

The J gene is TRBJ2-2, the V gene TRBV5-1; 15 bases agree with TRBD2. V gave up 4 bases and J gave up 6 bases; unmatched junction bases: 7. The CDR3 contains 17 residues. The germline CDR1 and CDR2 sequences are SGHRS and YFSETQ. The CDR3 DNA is TGCGCCAGCAGCGAGCGGGGACTAGCGGGAGGCGCCGGGGAGCTGTTTTTT. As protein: CASSERGLAGGAGELFF.

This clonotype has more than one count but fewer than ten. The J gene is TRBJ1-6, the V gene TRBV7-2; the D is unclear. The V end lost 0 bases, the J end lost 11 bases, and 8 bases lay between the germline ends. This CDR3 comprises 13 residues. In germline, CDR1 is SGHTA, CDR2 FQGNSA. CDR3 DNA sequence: TGTGCCAGCAGCTTAGCCCTCGAGGCACCCCTCCACTTT. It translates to CASSLALEAPLHF.

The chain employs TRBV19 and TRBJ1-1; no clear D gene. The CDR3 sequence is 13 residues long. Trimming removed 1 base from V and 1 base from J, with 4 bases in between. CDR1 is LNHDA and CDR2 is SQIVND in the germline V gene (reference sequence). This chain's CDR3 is CASSIGWNTEAFF. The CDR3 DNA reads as TGTGCCAGTAGTATAGGCTGGAACACTGAAGCTTTCTTT.

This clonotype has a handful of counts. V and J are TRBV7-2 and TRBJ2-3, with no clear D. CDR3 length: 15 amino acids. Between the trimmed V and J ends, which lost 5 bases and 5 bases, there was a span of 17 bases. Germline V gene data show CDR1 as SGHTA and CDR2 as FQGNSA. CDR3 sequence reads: CASSALPPGRDTQYF. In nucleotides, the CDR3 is TGTGCCAGCAGCGCCTTACCACCCGGGCGAGATACGCAGTATTTT.

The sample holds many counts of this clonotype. The CDR3 sequence is CASSFGTDYGYTF. The DNA of the CDR3 is TGTGCCAGCAGCTTTGGGACAGACTATGGCTACACCTTC. The V and J genes are TRBV7-2 and TRBJ1-2; 7 positions match TRBD1. The CDR3 is 13 residues long. Germline values: CDR1 SGHTA, CDR2 FQGNSA. Trimming at V came to 3 bases and at J to 3 bases, leaving 1 base not matched to a gene. The whole variable domain, remainder taken from reference TRBV7-2 and TRBJ1-2, is GAGVSQSPSNKVTEKGKDVELRCDPISGHTALYWYRQSLGQGLEFLIYFQGNSAPDKSGLPSDRFSAERTGGSVSTLTIQRTQQEDSAVYLCASSFGTDYGYTFGSGTRLTVV.

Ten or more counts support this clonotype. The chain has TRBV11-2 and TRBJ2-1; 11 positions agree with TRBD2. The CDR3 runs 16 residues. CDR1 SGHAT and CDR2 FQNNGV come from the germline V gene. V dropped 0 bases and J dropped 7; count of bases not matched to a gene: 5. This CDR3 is CASSLEVAGGPNEQFF. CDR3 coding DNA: TGTGCCAGCAGCTTAGAGGTAGCGGGAGGGCCTAATGAGCAGTTCTTC.

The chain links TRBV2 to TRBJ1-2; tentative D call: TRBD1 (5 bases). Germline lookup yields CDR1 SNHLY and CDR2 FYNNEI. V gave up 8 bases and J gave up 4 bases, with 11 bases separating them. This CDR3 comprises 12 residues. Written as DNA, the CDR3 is TGTGCCAGCGTCGGGACGGCCTATGGCTACACCTTC. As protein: CASVGTAYGYTF.

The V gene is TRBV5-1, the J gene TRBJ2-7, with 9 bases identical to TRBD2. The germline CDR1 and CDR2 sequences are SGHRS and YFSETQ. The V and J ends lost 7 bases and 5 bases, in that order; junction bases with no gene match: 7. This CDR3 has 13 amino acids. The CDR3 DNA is TGCGCCAGCCCCTTAGCGGGAGAAAACGAGCAGTACGTC. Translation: CASPLAGENEQYV.

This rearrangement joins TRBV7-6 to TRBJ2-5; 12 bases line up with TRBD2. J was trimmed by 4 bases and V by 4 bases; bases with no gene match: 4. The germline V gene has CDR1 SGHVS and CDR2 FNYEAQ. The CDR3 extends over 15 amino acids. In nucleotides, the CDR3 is TGTGCCAGCAGCTCAACTAGCGGGAGGCGAGAGACCCAGTACTTC. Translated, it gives CASSSTSGRRETQYF.